These 6 T cell receptor beta chains share one sample of origin, sequenced in a study of T-cell reconstitution after alpha-beta-depleted transplantation in children. Preparation of the TCRbeta library was carried out with unique molecular identifiers. TCRdb re-called the PCR reads through MiXCR, storing one row per CDR3 protein. The table has 200,000 or so distinct CDR3 sequences, 5% to 7.5% seen once. The source material was PBMCs, sampled before TCRalphabeta/CD19-depleted stem cell transplant. These receptor sequences come from a girl under two years old with combined immunodeficiency, due to receive a stem cell transplant.

This clonotype was counted between two and nine times. The rearrangement joins TRBV7-9 to TRBJ1-2, with D perhaps matching TRBD1 (5 bases). This CDR3 is 14 amino acids long. Germline lookup yields CDR1 SEHNR and CDR2 FQNEAQ (reference sequence). The germline V and J ends were trimmed by 5 bases and 5 bases, with 15 bases remaining between them. This chain's CDR3 is CASSGPRGGYGYTF. The CDR3 DNA reads as TGTGCCAGCAGCGGCCCCCGGGGCGGTTATGGCTACACCTTC. Supplemented by reference TRBV7-9 and TRBJ1-2, the full variable domain reads DTGVSQNPRHKITKRGQNVTFRCDPISEHNRLYWYRQTLGQGPEFLTYFQNEAQLEKSRLLSDRFSAERPKGSFSTLEIQRTEQGDSAMYLCASSGPRGGYGYTFGSGTRLTVV.

This clonotype was detected many times. The V and J genes are TRBV20-1 and TRBJ2-1; 7 bases match TRBD2. The CDR3 covers 16 residues. The junction had 16 bases not matched to a gene; V was cut back by 6 bases and J by 5 bases. Germline CDR1 DFQATT, CDR2 SNEGSKA (reference sequence). CDR3 DNA sequence: TGCAGTGCCCCTGTACTAGCGTTGTACTCTAACAATGAGCAGTTCTTC. Translation gives CSAPVLALYSNNEQFF.

This clonotype was recorded at least ten times. The J gene is TRBJ2-1, the V gene TRBV7-9; possible D gene TRBD1, 6 bases. The CDR3 covers 11 residues. Germline V CDR1 and CDR2: SEHNR, FQNEAQ (reference sequence). V lost 7 bases and J lost 9, with 10 bases in between. CDR3 region: CASILGGEQFF. Written as DNA, the CDR3 is TGTGCCAGCATCCTAGGGGGTGAGCAGTTCTTC.

This clonotype was recorded many times. This chain uses TRBV28 with TRBJ1-5; 7 bases align to TRBD1. Germline V gives CDR1 MDHEN, CDR2 SYDVKM. The CDR3 spans 14 residues. V lost 6 bases and J lost 9; bases outside the gene matches: 11. Here the CDR3 reads CASRTQGQKGPQHF. The CDR3, as DNA: TGTGCCAGCAGGACCCAGGGACAGAAAGGGCCCCAGCATTTT.

This clonotype was seen at least ten times. V usage is TRBV6-2 or TRBV6-3 and J usage is TRBJ1-4; TRBD1 matches at 8 bases. The CDR3 has 18 residues. Germline CDR1 MNHEY, CDR2 SVGEGT. V trimming: 5 bases; J trimming: 0 bases; junction bases outside the gene matches: 11. CDR3 loop: CASSPPGQEVATNEKLFF. CDR3 DNA sequence: TGTGCCAGCAGTCCCCCGGGACAGGAGGTCGCAACTAATGAAAAACTGTTTTTT.

This clonotype has at least ten counts. The genes are TRBV4-2 and TRBJ1-1, with D unclear. The CDR3 is 11 residues long. The germline V gene has CDR1 LGHNA and CDR2 YNFKEQ. The ends were cut back, 3 bases at V and 11 bases at J, with 10 bases in the middle. Here the CDR3 DNA reads TGTGCCAGCAGCCATGGGAGGGAGGCTTTCTTT. Translated, it gives CASSHGREAFF.